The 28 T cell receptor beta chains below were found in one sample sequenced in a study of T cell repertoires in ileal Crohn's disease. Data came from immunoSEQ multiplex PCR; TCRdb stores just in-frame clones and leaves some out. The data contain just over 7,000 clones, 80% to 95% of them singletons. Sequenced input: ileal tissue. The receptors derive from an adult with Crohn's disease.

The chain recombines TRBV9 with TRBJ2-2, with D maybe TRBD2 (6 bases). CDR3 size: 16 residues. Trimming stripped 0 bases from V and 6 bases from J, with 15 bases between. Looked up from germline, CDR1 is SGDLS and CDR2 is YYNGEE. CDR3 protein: CASSVVASVRAGELFF. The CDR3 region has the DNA TGTGCCAGCAGCGTAGTGGCTAGCGTACGAGCCGGGGAGCTGTTTTTT.

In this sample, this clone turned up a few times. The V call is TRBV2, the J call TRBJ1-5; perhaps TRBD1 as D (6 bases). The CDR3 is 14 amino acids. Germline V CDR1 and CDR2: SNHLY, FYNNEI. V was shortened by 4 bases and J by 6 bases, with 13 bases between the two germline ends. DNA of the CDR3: TGTGCCAGCAGTGTGGGGACATTGGTTCAGCCCCAGCATTTT. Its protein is CASSVGTLVQPQHF.

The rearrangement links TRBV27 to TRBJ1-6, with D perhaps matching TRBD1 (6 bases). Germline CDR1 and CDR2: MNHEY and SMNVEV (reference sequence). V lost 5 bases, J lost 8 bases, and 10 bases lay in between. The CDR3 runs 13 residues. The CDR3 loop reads CASSPDRYSPLHF. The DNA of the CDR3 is TGTGCCAGCAGTCCGGACAGATATTCACCCCTCCACTTT.

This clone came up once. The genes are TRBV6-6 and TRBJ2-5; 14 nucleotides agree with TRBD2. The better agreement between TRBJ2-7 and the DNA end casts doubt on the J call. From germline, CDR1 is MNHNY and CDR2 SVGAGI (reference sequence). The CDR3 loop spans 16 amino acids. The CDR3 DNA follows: TGTGCCAGCAGTTACTCGGGGACTAGCGGGAGACACGAGCAGTACTTC. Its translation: CASSYSGTSGRHEQYF.

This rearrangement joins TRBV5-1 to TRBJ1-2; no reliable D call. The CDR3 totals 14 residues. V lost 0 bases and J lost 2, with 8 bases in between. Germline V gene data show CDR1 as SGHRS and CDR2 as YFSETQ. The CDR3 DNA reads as TGCGCCAGCAGCTTGGCCCTCGGGAACTATGGCTACACCTTC. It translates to CASSLALGNYGYTF.

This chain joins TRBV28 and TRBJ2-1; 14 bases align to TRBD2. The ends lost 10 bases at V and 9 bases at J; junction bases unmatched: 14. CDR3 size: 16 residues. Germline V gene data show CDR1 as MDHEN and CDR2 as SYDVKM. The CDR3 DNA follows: TGTGCCACCCCGGGGGGACTAGCGGGAGAGGGGGTTGAGCAGTTCTTC. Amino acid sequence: CATPGGLAGEGVEQFF.

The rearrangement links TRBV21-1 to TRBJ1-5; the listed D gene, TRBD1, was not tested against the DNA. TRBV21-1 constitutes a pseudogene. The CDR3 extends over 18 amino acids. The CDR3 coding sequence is TGTGCCAGCAGCAAAAGGACGGACAGGGGGTATAGCAATCAGCCCCAGCATTTT. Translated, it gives CASSKRTDRGYSNQPQHF.

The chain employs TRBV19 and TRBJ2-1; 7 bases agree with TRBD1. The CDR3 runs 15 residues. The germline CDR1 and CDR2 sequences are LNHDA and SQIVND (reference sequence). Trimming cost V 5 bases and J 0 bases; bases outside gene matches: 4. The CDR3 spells CASSSGQISYNEQFF. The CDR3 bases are TGTGCCAGTAGTTCGGGACAGATCTCCTACAATGAGCAGTTCTTC.

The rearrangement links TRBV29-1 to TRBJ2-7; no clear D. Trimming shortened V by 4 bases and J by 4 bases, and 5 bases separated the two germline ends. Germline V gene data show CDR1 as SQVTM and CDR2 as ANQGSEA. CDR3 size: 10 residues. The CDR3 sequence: CSVGEYEQYF. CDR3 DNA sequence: TGCAGCGTTGGCGAGTACGAGCAGTACTTC.

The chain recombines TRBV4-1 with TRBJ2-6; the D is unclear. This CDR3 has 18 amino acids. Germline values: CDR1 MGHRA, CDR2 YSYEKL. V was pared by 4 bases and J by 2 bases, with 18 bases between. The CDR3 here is CASSRRIGYNAGANVLTF. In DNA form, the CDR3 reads TGCGCCAGCAGCCGTAGGATCGGGTACAACGCTGGGGCCAACGTCCTGACTTTC.

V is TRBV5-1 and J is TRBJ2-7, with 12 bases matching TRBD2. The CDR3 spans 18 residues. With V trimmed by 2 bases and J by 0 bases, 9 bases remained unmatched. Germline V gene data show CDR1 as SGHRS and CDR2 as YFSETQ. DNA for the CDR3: TGCGCCAGCAGCTTTGTGCCTAGCGGGAGGGGAAGCTCCTACGAGCAGTACTTC. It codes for CASSFVPSGRGSSYEQYF.

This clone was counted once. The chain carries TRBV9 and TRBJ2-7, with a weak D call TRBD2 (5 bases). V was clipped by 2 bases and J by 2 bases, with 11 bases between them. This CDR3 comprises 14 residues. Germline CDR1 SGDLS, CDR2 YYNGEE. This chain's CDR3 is CASSVGVTTYEQYF. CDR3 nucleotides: TGTGCCAGCAGCGTCGGCGTGACTACCTACGAGCAGTACTTC.

CDR3 sequence reads: CASSPGQGETQYF. The CDR3 nucleotides are TGTGCCAGCAGCCCTGGACAGGGTGAGACCCAGTACTTC. This chain uses TRBV7-3 with TRBJ2-5; 8 bases fit TRBD1. Germline values: CDR1 SGHTA, CDR2 FQGTGA. Trimming at V came to 5 bases and at J to 5 bases, leaving 4 bases not matched to a gene. The CDR3 consists of 13 residues.

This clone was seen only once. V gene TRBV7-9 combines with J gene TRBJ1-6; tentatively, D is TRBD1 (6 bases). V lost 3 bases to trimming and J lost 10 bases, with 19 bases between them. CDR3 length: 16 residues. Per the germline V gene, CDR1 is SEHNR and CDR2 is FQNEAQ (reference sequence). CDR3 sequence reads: CASSFAIGTSRSPLHF. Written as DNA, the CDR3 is TGTGCCAGCAGCTTTGCGATAGGGACATCAAGGTCACCCCTCCACTTT.

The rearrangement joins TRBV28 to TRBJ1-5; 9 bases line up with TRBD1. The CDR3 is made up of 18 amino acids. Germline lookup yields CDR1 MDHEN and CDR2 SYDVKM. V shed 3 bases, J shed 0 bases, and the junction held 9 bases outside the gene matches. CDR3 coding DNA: TGTGCCAGCAGTTTGACAGGGGGGATCCCGTATAGCAATCAGCCCCAGCATTTT. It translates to CASSLTGGIPYSNQPQHF.

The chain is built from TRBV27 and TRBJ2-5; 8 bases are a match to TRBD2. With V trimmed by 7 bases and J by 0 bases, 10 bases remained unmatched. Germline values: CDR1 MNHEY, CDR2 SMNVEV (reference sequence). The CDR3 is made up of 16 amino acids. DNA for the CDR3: TGTGCCAGCAACCCGGTAGCGGGACCGTACCAAGAGACCCAGTACTTC. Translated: CASNPVAGPYQETQYF.

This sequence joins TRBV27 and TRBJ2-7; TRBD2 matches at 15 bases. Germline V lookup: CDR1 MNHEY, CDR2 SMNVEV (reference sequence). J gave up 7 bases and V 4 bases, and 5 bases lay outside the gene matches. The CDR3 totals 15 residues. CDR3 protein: CASSWTSGRALEQYF. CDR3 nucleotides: TGTGCCAGCAGTTGGACTAGCGGGAGGGCCTTGGAGCAGTACTTC.

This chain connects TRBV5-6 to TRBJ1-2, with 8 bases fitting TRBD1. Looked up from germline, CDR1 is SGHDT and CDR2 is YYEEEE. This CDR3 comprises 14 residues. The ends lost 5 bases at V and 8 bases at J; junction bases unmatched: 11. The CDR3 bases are TGTGCCAGCAGGCTGAGGACAGGGTTATACGGCTACACCTTC. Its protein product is CASRLRTGLYGYTF.

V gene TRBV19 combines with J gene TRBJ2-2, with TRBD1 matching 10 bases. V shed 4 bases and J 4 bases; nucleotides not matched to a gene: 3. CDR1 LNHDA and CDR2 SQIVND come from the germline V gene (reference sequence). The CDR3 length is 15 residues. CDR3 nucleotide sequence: TGTGCCAGTAGTAAGAGGGACAGGGGCACCGGGGAGCTGTTTTTT. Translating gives CASSKRDRGTGELFF.

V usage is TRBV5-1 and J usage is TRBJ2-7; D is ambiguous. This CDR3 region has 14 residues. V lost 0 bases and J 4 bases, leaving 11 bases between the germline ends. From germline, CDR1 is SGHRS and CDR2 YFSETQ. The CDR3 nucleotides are TGCGCCAGCAGCTTGGGAGGAGTTCGGTACGAGCAGTACTTC. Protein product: CASSLGGVRYEQYF.

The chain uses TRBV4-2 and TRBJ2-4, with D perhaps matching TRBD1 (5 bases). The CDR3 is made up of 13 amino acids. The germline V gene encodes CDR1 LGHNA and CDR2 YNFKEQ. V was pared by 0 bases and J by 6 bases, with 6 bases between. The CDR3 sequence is CASSQEQGNIQYF. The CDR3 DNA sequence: TGTGCCAGCAGCCAAGAGCAGGGAAACATTCAGTACTTC.

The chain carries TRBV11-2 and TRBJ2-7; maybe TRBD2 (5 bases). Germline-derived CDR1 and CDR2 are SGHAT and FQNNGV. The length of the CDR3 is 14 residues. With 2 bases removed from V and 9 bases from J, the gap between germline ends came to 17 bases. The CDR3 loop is CASSLLAGETVQYF. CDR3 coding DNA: TGTGCCAGCAGCTTATTGGCCGGGGAGACTGTGCAGTACTTC.

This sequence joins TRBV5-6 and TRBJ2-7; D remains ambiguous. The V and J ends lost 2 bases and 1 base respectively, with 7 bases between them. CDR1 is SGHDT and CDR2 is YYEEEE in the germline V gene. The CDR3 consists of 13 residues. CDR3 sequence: CASSLRQSYEQYF. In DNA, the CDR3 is TGTGCCAGCAGCTTAAGACAATCCTACGAGCAGTACTTC.

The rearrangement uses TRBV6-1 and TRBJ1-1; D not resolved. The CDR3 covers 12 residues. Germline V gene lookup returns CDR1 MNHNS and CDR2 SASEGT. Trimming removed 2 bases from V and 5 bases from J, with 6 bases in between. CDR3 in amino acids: CASSEWRTEAFF. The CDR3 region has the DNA TGTGCCAGCAGTGAATGGAGGACTGAAGCTTTCTTT.

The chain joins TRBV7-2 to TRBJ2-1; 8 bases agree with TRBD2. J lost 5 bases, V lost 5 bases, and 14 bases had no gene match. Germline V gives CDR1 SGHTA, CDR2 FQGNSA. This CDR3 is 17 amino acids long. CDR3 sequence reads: CASSTVVGRARDNEQFF. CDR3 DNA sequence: TGTGCCAGCAGCACGGTCGTCGGGAGGGCCCGGGACAATGAGCAGTTCTTC.

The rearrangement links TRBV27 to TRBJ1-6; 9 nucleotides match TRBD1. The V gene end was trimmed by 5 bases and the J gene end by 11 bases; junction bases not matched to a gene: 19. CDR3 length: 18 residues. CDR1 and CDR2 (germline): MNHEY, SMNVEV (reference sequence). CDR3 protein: CASSASRYPGQGRTPLHF. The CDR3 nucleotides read TGTGCCAGCAGTGCCTCTAGGTACCCGGGACAGGGCAGGACACCCCTCCACTTT.

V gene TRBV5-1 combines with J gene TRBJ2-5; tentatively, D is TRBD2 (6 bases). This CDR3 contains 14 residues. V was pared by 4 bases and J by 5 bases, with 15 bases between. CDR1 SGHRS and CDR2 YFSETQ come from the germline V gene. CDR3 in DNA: TGCGCCAGCAGCCCCCCCGGGGGACCTGAGACCCAGTACTTC. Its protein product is CASSPPGGPETQYF.

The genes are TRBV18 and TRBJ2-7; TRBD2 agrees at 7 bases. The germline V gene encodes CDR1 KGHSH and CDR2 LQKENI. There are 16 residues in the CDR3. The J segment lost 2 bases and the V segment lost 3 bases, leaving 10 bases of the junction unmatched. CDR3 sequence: CASSPAGAGDAYEQYF. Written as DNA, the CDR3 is TGTGCCAGCTCACCCGCCGGCGCGGGGGATGCCTACGAGCAGTACTTC.